The T cell receptor beta chain described here comes from a study of control samples from healthy donors and cancer patients. V lost 4 bases and J lost 8; bases outside the gene matches: 5. This CDR3 comprises 14 residues. Germline V lookup: CDR1 MGHRA, CDR2 YSYEKL. The repertoire was sequenced with immunoSEQ multiplex PCR; TCRdb's copy has only in-frame clones and lacks some. This sample has some 140,000 clones, with approximately 86% found just once. Sequencing used blood. This chain links TRBV4-1 with TRBJ1-4, with 9 nucleotides matching TRBD1. The sequence came from a woman younger than 45 in good health. CDR3 amino acids: CASSRGTGIEKLFF. CDR3 DNA sequence: TGCGCCAGCAGCCGGGGGACAGGGATCGAAAAACTGTTTTTT.